The 18 T cell receptor beta chains listed next were all sequenced from one sample in a study of spatial heterogeneity in lung cancer. The sample's time point: sample taken at primary tumor resection. Via MiXCR, TCRdb re-called the 5' RACE reads, giving one row per CDR3 protein. The sample lists around 4,000 distinct CDR3 sequences, 8.3% occurring once. These TCRs' antigens remain unknown. Study-level findings and limits: Within tumors, counts of expanded alpha and beta TCRs tracked tumor mutation counts.

Sample: lung tumor tissue, taken at surgery. These TCRs come from a male donor with early-stage non-small cell lung cancer.

By proportion, this clonotype is medium-sized. V gene TRBV2 combines with J gene TRBJ2-1; 8 bases are a match to TRBD1. CDR1 is SNHLY, CDR2 FYNNEI, per germline. The CDR3 length is 13 residues. With 7 bases clipped from V and 8 bases from J, the junction kept 7 bases outside the gene matches. DNA of the CDR3: TGTGCCAGCACCCTGACAGGGGCCCATGAGCAGTTCTTC. It encodes CASTLTGAHEQFF.

The V and J genes are TRBV4-2 and TRBJ1-2; D gene uncertain. The V gene's germline CDR1 is LGHNA and CDR2 YNFKEQ. Trimming stripped 0 bases from V and 8 bases from J, with 7 bases between. The CDR3 consists of 12 residues. CDR3 residues: CASSQDQLGYTF. In DNA, the CDR3 is TGTGCCAGCAGCCAAGATCAATTAGGCTACACCTTC.

This clonotype was counted at least ten times. V is TRBV12-3 or TRBV12-4 and J is TRBJ1-1; 11 positions agree with TRBD1. Unmatched junction bases numbered 3, after V lost 7 bases and J lost 5 bases. The CDR3 sequence is 13 residues long. CDR3 protein: CASIGQGATEAFF. CDR3 nucleotides: TGTGCCAGCATCGGACAGGGGGCGACTGAAGCTTTCTTT.

This chain connects TRBV2 to TRBJ2-3; a weak D match, TRBD2 (5 bases). V was shortened by 6 bases and J by 3 bases, with 16 bases between the two germline ends. The germline V gene has CDR1 SNHLY and CDR2 FYNNEI. There are 15 residues in the CDR3. The CDR3, as DNA: TGTGCCAGCAGGTCACAGAGGGCATGGACAGATACGCAGTATTTT. Translation: CASRSQRAWTDTQYF. The entire variable domain, with the rest obtained from reference TRBV2 and TRBJ2-3, is as follows: EPEVTQTPSHQVTQMGQEVILRCVPISNHLYFYWYRQILGQKVEFLVSFYNNEISEKSEIFDDQFSVERPDGSNFTLKIRSTKLEDSAMYFCASRSQRAWTDTQYFGPGTRLTVL.

By share, this clonotype ranks as medium-sized. The genes are TRBV3-1 and TRBJ1-2; D is perhaps TRBD1 (5 bases). The germline CDR1 and CDR2 sequences are LGHDT and YNNKEL (reference sequence). Trimming cost V 1 base and J 2 bases, with 8 bases left between them. This CDR3 region has 14 residues. CDR3 bases: TGTGCCAGCAGCCAAGCCGGGACGAACTATGGCTACACCTTC. Translated: CASSQAGTNYGYTF.

This clonotype is medium-sized by share. The genes are TRBV3-1 and TRBJ1-6; the D gene is possibly TRBD1 (5 bases). The CDR3 extends over 12 amino acids. Germline V lookup: CDR1 LGHDT, CDR2 YNNKEL (reference sequence). Trimming cost V 5 bases and J 10 bases, with 9 bases left between them. In DNA, the CDR3 is TGTGCCAGCAGCGGGACGACCTCACCCCTCCACTTT. Translating it yields CASSGTTSPLHF.

By sample share, this clonotype is medium-sized. In nucleotides, the CDR3 is TGTGCCAGCAGTCTCTATGGGGGGCAGACAGATACGCAGTATTTT. Translating gives CASSLYGGQTDTQYF. The chain joins TRBV6-1 to TRBJ2-3; D possibly uses TRBD1 or TRBD2 (6 bases each). Germline loops: CDR1 MNHNS, CDR2 SASEGT. The CDR3 is made up of 15 amino acids. V lost 5 bases and J lost 3, with 15 bases in between.

This clonotype was detected ten times or more. The CDR3 loop is CASSLVGDSYEQYF. DNA of the CDR3: TGCGCCAGCAGCTTGGTAGGGGACTCCTACGAGCAGTACTTC. The genes are TRBV5-1 and TRBJ2-7; the D gene is possibly TRBD1 (5 bases). V dropped 0 bases and J dropped 0 bases, with 7 bases sitting between them. The CDR3 length is 14 residues. The germline V gene has CDR1 SGHRS and CDR2 YFSETQ.

This clonotype counts as medium-sized. The J gene is TRBJ2-1, the V gene TRBV28; maybe TRBD1 (5 bases). Germline CDR1 and CDR2: MDHEN and SYDVKM. There are 15 residues in the CDR3. Trimming removed 2 bases at V and 4 bases at J, with 12 bases between. CDR3: CASSLLSRTYNEQFF. CDR3 DNA sequence: TGTGCCAGCAGTTTACTTTCTAGGACATACAATGAGCAGTTCTTC.

The sample holds many counts of this clonotype. The genes are TRBV10-2 and TRBJ1-5; 7 bases are a match to TRBD1. With 8 bases clipped from V and 3 bases from J, the junction kept 4 bases outside the gene matches. The CDR3 has 13 amino acids. CDR1 WSHSY and CDR2 SAAADI come from the germline V gene. Here the CDR3 DNA reads TGCGCCAGCGGGACAGTTCACAATCAGCCCCAGCATTTT. Amino acid sequence: CASGTVHNQPQHF.

This sequence joins TRBV15 and TRBJ2-3; no clear D. Per the germline V gene, CDR1 is LNHNV and CDR2 is YYDKDF (reference sequence). CDR3 size: 11 residues. The V and J ends lost 4 bases and 13 bases respectively, with 12 bases between them. The CDR3 here is CATSNFLGKYF. CDR3 sequence (DNA): TGTGCCACCAGCAATTTCCTGGGGAAGTATTTT.

This clonotype was counted ten times or more. This sequence joins TRBV11-3 and TRBJ1-1; 8 positions agree with TRBD1. Per germline, CDR1 SGHNT and CDR2 YENEEA. The junction had 4 bases not matched to a gene; V was cut back by 1 base and J by 6 bases. This CDR3 spans 14 amino acids. The CDR3 loop reads CASSLGQGAAEAFF. DNA of the CDR3: TGTGCCAGCAGCTTAGGCCAGGGGGCCGCTGAAGCTTTCTTT.

This clonotype was picked up many times. This chain uses TRBV4-1 with TRBJ2-3, with TRBD2 matching over 8 bases. With V trimmed by 2 bases and J by 6 bases, 13 bases remained unmatched. The CDR3 spans 17 residues. Germline values: CDR1 MGHRA, CDR2 YSYEKL. The CDR3 region is CASSQFPGGIEADTQYF. The CDR3 nucleotides read TGCGCCAGCAGCCAATTCCCGGGGGGGATCGAGGCGGATACGCAGTATTTT.

There are many counts of this clonotype. V usage is TRBV20-1 and J usage is TRBJ2-5; D tentatively fits TRBD1 or TRBD2 (5 bases each). Germline V gene sequence: CDR1 DFQATT, CDR2 SNEGSKA (reference sequence). Trimming took 1 base from V and 3 from J, leaving 12 bases between them. The CDR3 is 14 amino acids. The CDR3 coding sequence is TGCAGTGCTAGAGCGGGACCTATTAAAGAGACCCAGTACTTC. This gives the protein CSARAGPIKETQYF.

In this sample, this clonotype turned up many times. The chain employs TRBV7-9 and TRBJ1-2, with D possibly matching TRBD1 (6 bases). V lost 3 bases, J lost 3 bases, and 14 bases lay in between. Germline loops: CDR1 SEHNR, CDR2 FQNEAQ (reference sequence). CDR3 size: 15 residues. The CDR3 DNA is TGTGCCAGCAGCTTTTGGGGGGCCCTGGACTATGGCTACACCTTC. Amino acid sequence: CASSFWGALDYGYTF.

This clonotype appeared many times. The V gene is TRBV7-2, the J gene TRBJ1-2; D is possibly TRBD1 (6 bases). The V gene's germline CDR1 is SGHTA and CDR2 FQGNSA. V shed 1 base and J shed 4 bases, with 7 bases lying between them. This CDR3 spans 13 amino acids. CDR3 sequence (DNA): TGTGCCAGCAGCTTAGAAGGGGGCTATGGCTACACCTTC. Translating it yields CASSLEGGYGYTF.

This clonotype ranks as medium-sized. This chain uses TRBV18 with TRBJ1-4; D remains ambiguous. V was trimmed by 6 bases and J by 0 bases, leaving 8 bases between them. The CDR3 length is 14 residues. Looked up from germline, CDR1 is KGHSH and CDR2 is LQKENI. The DNA for the CDR3 is TGTGCCAGCTCGTACAGCGCAACTAATGAAAAACTGTTTTTT. It specifies CASSYSATNEKLFF.

V gene TRBV29-1 combines with J gene TRBJ1-1; D possibly corresponds to TRBD1 (6 bases). Germline V gene data show CDR1 as SQVTM and CDR2 as ANQGSEA. This CDR3 region has 12 residues. V lost 5 bases and J lost 1, with 8 bases in between. This chain's CDR3 is CSVIRGNTEAFF. CDR3 sequence (DNA): TGCAGCGTTATCAGGGGGAACACTGAAGCTTTCTTT.